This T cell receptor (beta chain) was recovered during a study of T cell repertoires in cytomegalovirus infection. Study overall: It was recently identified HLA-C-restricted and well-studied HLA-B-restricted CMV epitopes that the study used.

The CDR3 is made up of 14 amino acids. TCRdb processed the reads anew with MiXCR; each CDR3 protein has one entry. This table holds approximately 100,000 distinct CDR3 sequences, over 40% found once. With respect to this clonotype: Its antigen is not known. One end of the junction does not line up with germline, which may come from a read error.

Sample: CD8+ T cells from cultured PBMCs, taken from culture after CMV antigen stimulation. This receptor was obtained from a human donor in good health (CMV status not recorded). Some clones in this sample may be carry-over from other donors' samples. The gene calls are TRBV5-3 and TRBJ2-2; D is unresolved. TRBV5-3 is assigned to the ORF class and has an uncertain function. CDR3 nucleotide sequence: TGTGCCAGCAGCTTTAACAGGAACACCGGGGAGCTGTTTTTT. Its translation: CASSFNRNTGELFF.